One sample yielded the 7 T cell receptor beta chains listed below, sequenced in a study of cytomegalovirus exposure and HLA in healthy donors. The study ran its PCR with 60 Vbeta and 13 Jbeta primers. TCRdb keeps only in-frame clones here, not all; method: immunoSEQ multiplex PCR. The sample records 85,000 to 130,000 clones, about 70% being singletons. The sequencing sample was made of PBMCs. Every receptor here comes from a boy aged 5-17 years in good health and CMV-seronegative.

The gene calls are TRBV4-1 and TRBJ2-7; 8 positions agree with TRBD1. V lost 0 bases, J lost 4 bases, and 8 bases stayed unmatched. Per germline, CDR1 MGHRA and CDR2 YSYEKL. The CDR3 spans 16 residues. CDR3 DNA sequence: TGCGCCAGCAGCCAAGAGCCTCAGGGGGCTGGTTACGAGCAGTACTTC. It is translated as CASSQEPQGAGYEQYF.

V is TRBV27 and J is TRBJ1-2; 7 nucleotides line up with TRBD1. The CDR3 loop spans 15 amino acids. CDR1 is MNHEY and CDR2 is SMNVEV in the germline V gene (reference sequence). The V gene end was trimmed by 6 bases and the J gene end by 4 bases; junction bases not matched to a gene: 11. The CDR3: CASSPKGPGGYGYTF. In DNA form, the CDR3 reads TGTGCCAGCAGCCCCAAGGGGCCAGGGGGCTATGGCTACACCTTC.

The gene calls are TRBV5-6 and TRBJ1-2, with 9 bases aligning to TRBD1. The J segment lost 8 bases and the V segment lost 3 bases, leaving 11 bases of the junction unmatched. Germline V gene sequence: CDR1 SGHDT, CDR2 YYEEEE. The CDR3 has 15 residues. CDR3 nucleotide sequence: TGTGCCAGCAGCTACAACCACAGGGGGCGCGGCGGCTACACCTTC. Protein: CASSYNHRGRGGYTF.

The rearrangement uses TRBV7-2 and TRBJ1-5; 8 bases are shared with TRBD1. The J segment lost 7 bases and the V segment lost 5 bases, leaving 7 bases of the junction unmatched. CDR1 is SGHTA, CDR2 FQGNSA, per germline. CDR3 length equals 14 residues. CDR3: CASSRPGGWQPQHF. The CDR3 nucleotides are TGTGCCAGCAGCCGCCCAGGGGGCTGGCAGCCCCAGCATTTT.

The chain joins TRBV5-4 to TRBJ2-7, with D possibly being TRBD2 (5 bases). Germline V gene data show CDR1 as SGHNT and CDR2 as YYREEE (reference sequence). CDR3 length equals 14 residues. Trimming removed 3 bases from V and 3 bases from J, with 13 bases in between. The CDR3 DNA reads TGTGCCAGCAGCTCCCCGGGGAACTTCTACGAGCAGTACTTC. Its protein is CASSSPGNFYEQYF.

The chain couples TRBV6-6 to TRBJ2-7; a possible D gene is TRBD1 (6 bases). V was pared by 5 bases and J by 2 bases, with 13 bases between. Per germline, CDR1 MNHNY and CDR2 SVGAGI (reference sequence). The CDR3 runs to 14 residues. Here the CDR3 DNA reads TGTGCCAGCAGTCTCGACAGGCTGACCTACGAGCAGTACTTC. This translates into CASSLDRLTYEQYF.

The rearrangement uses TRBV29-1 and TRBJ2-1, with a weak D call TRBD1 (6 bases). V lost 7 bases and J 3 bases, leaving 16 bases between the germline ends. The CDR3 totals 14 residues. Germline CDR1 reads SQVTM; CDR2 reads ANQGSEA. For the CDR3, the DNA is TGCAGCGCCCAACCGACAGGAAACTACAATGAGCAGTTCTTC. This codes for CSAQPTGNYNEQFF.